Below, one T cell receptor beta chain is given with its context. The antigen is undetermined. V lost 4 bases and J 7 bases, leaving 16 bases between the germline ends. The CDR3 totals 15 residues. Germline V lookup: CDR1 MDHEN, CDR2 SYDVKM. Pooling was applied to second doses at about 4 or about 12 weeks. This sample stems from a study of T cell responses to AZD1222 COVID-19 vaccine. Assay: immunoSEQ multiplex PCR; the TCRdb copy retains only in-frame clones and omits some. This table has roughly 160,000 clones, about 90% appearing once. Study findings and constraints: Vaccine-associated CD4 TCRs spanned spike, dominant at 160-218 and 743-854. AZD1222 recipients seropositive at baseline numbered only 5 or 6.

The receptor was derived from an adult who received the AZD1222 COVID-19 vaccine. This chain connects TRBV28 to TRBJ1-4, with D tentatively TRBD1 (5 bases). The sample was peripheral blood, taken 28 days after the second AZD1222 dose. The CDR3: CASSSPGRGSEKLFF. The CDR3 nucleotides read TGTGCCAGCAGTTCGCCGGGAAGGGGTAGTGAAAAACTGTTTTTT. The full variable domain, rest sourced from reference TRBV28 and TRBJ1-4, is DVKVTQSSRYLVKRTGEKVFLECVQDMDHENMFWYRQDPGLGLRLIYFSYDVKMKEKGDIPEGYSVSREKKERFSLILESASTNQTSMYLCASSSPGRGSEKLFFGSGTQLSVL.